The sequence of this T cell receptor (beta chain) was determined in a study of blood T cell repertoires in COVID-19. V lost 5 bases and J 0 bases, leaving 14 bases between the germline ends. This CDR3 contains 15 residues. CDR1 and CDR2 (germline): LGHDT, YNNKEL (reference sequence). Profiling relied on immunoSEQ multiplex PCR, and the TCRdb table lists in-frame clones only, not all of them. This sample has about 82,000 clones; 80% to 90% occur once, and the top ten carry over 15%. V gene TRBV3-1 (or the pseudogene TRBV3-2) combines with J gene TRBJ2-7, with a weak D call TRBD1 (6 bases). Sequenced: peripheral blood. The clonotype was recovered from a woman aged 60-75 years with acute or convalescent COVID-19. The CDR3 loop reads CASSGTGTSSYEQYF. The CDR3 bases are TGTGCCAGCAGCGGGACGGGGACAAGCTCCTACGAGCAGTACTTC.